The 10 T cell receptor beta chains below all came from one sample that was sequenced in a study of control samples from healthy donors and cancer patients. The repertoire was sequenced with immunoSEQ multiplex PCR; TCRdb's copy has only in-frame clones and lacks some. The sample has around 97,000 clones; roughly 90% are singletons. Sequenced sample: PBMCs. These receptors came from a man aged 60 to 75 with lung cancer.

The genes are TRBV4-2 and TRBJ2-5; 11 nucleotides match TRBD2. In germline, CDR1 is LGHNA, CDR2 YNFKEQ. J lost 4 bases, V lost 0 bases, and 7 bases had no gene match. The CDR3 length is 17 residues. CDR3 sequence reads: CASSQDGVAGGLETQYF. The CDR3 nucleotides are TGTGCCAGCAGCCAAGATGGGGTAGCGGGGGGGCTAGAGACCCAGTACTTC.

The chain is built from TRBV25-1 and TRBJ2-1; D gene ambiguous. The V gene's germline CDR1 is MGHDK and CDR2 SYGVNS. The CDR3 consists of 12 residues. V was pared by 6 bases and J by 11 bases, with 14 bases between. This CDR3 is CASSDDQLKQFF. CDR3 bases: TGTGCCAGCAGCGACGATCAGCTAAAGCAGTTCTTC.

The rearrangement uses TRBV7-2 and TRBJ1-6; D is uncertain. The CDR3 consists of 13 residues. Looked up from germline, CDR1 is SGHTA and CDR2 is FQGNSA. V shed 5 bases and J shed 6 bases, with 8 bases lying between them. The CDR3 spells CASSRTANSPLHF. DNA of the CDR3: TGTGCCAGCAGCCGTACGGCTAATTCACCCCTCCACTTT.

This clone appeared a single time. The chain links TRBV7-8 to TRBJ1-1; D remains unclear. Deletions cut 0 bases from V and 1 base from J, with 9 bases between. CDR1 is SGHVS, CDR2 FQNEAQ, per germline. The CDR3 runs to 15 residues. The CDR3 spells CASSLAAASNTEAFF. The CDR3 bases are TGTGCCAGCAGCTTAGCTGCAGCATCGAACACTGAAGCTTTCTTT.

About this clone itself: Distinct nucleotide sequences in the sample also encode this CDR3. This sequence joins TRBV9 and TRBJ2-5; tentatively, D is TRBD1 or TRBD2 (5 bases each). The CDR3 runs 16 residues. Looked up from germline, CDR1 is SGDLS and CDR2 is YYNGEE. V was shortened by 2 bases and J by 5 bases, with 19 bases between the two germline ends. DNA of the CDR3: TGTGCCAGCAGCGTGGGGTGGGGCGTGGAGGCGGAGACCCAGTACTTC. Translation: CASSVGWGVEAETQYF.

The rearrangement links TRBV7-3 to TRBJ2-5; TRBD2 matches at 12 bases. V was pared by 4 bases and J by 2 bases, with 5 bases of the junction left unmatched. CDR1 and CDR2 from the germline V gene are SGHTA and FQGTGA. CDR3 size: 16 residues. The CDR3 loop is CASSSRLAGEQETQYF. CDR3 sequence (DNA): TGTGCCAGCAGCTCACGACTAGCGGGGGAGCAAGAGACCCAGTACTTC.

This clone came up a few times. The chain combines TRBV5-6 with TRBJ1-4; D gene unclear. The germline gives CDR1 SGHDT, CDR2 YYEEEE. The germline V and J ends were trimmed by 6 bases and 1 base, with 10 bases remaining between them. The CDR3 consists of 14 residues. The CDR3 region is CASMLQQTNEKLFF. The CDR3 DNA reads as TGTGCCAGCATGCTACAGCAAACTAATGAAAAACTGTTTTTT.

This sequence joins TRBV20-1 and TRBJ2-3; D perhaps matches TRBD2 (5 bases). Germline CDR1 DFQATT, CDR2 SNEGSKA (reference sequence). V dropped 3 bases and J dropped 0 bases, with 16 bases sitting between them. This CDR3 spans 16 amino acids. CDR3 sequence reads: CSASVWSGGSTDTQYF. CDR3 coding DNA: TGCAGTGCTAGTGTCTGGAGCGGAGGTAGCACAGATACGCAGTATTTT.

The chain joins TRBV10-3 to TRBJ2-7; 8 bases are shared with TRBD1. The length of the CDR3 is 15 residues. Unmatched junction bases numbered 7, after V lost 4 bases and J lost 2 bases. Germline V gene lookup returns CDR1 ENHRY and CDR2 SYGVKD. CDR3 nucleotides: TGTGCCATCAGTGGGGACAGGACCGGAACCTACGAGCAGTACGTC. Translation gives CAISGDRTGTYEQYV.

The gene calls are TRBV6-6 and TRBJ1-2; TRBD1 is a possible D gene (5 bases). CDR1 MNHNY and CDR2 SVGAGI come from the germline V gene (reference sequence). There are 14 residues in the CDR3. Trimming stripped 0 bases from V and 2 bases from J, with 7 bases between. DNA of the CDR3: TGTGCCAGCAGTTACTCCGGGGGAAACTATGGCTACACCTTC. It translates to CASSYSGGNYGYTF.